This T cell receptor beta chain derives from a study of T cells in Graves' hyperthyroidism and ophthalmopathy. Findings and caveats of the study: A 13 V-J signature model discriminated ophthalmopathy versus stable hyperthyroidism.

TCR beta CDR3 regions were amplified from RNA. With the HTBI primer set, the TCR CDR3 went through a first round of RT-PCR. A single record per CDR3 protein comes from TCRdb applying MiXCR to the multiplex PCR reads. Among fewer than 650,000 distinct CDR3 sequences, around 14% were seen once, and the ten largest hold 5.8%. The blood was taken when hyperthyroidism was first diagnosed, before any ophthalmopathy symptoms showed up. V dropped 2 bases and J dropped 6 bases, with 12 bases sitting between them. Germline V gene sequence: CDR1 GTSNPN, CDR2 SVGIG (reference sequence). The length of the CDR3 is 13 residues. This clonotype has just a few counts. Its specificity is unknown.

This rearrangement joins TRBV30 to TRBJ2-3; TRBD1 is a possible D gene (6 bases). Sample: blood. This clonotype originated in a woman in her 30s with Graves' hyperthyroidism that later progressed to Graves' ophthalmopathy. CDR3 DNA: TGTGCCTGGAGTAGGGGGACACCCGATACGCAGTATTTT. Protein: CAWSRGTPDTQYF.